This T cell receptor (beta chain) is drawn from a study of blood T cell repertoires in COVID-19. Trimming stripped 4 bases from V and 2 bases from J, with 15 bases between. This CDR3 is 16 amino acids long. Germline CDR1 MNHEY, CDR2 SVGAGI. Original handling: How many nucleated cells were present was estimated from reference gene primer amplification. The table came from immunoSEQ multiplex PCR; TCRdb's copy has only in-frame clones and leaves some out. The V and J calls and clone size come from that table; D and trimming were worked out from the DNA. This sample has about 49,000 clones; around four fifths occur once, and the top ten carry about 2.7%.

The chain uses TRBV6-5 and TRBJ1-5; D uncertain. The clonotype comes from a woman in her sixties with acute or convalescent COVID-19. Sequenced: peripheral blood. CDR3 coding DNA: TGTGCCAGCAGTTCCGAGCGGGCAAGGGGCAATCAGCCCCAGCATTTT. Encoded protein: CASSSERARGNQPQHF.